This record covers a single T cell receptor (beta chain). Its cognate antigen is unknown. One end of the junction is discordant with germline, which a read error may explain. In the same sample, other DNA sequences code for this CDR3. The data are from a study of cytomegalovirus exposure and HLA in healthy donors. Study-level points and caveats: In an earlier analysis, about 87% or about 30%: the productive usage of most TCR beta V segments. As a later analysis showed, several of the most significant clusters appeared to be linked to common viral pathogens. Most TCRs appeared rarely, but some public TCRs recurred in many donors. Apparent HLA restriction characterized most CMV-associated TCR beta chains in a later analysis.

Germline CDR1 reads MGHRA; CDR2 reads YSYEKL. This CDR3 is 18 amino acids long. PCR used 60 Vbeta primers and 13 Jbeta primers. Using immunoSEQ multiplex PCR, the repertoire was profiled, and TCRdb retains in-frame clones only, with some absent. Recorded here are 45,000 to 60,000 clones; the top ten clones represent around 7.1%. The specimen sequenced was PBMCs. The chain recombines TRBV4-1 with TRBJ2-3; 11 bases fit TRBD2. The TCR was taken from a woman between 40 and 50 years old in good health and CMV-seronegative. In DNA, the CDR3 is TGCGCCAGCAGTCAAGACTCACTAGCGGGGGCCAGCACAGATACGCAGTATTTT. Encoded protein: CASSQDSLAGASTDTQYF.